Below are 10 T cell receptor beta chains sequenced from a single sample in a study of cytomegalovirus exposure and HLA in healthy donors. Primers included in the PCR were 60 Vbeta and 13 Jbeta primers. This table comes from immunoSEQ multiplex PCR, and its TCRdb copy is limited to in-frame clones, with some not included. Among 80,000 or so clones, nearly 80% were seen once, and the ten largest hold approximately 4.5%. Sequencing was carried out using PBMCs. These receptor sequences come from a middle-aged man in good health and CMV-seronegative.

This clone was picked up a small number of times. This chain links TRBV7-6 with TRBJ1-2; 9 nucleotides align to TRBD1. Trimming removed 1 base from V and 4 bases from J; junction bases left unmatched: 10. Looked up from germline, CDR1 is SGHVS and CDR2 is FNYEAQ. This CDR3 comprises 17 residues. The CDR3 coding sequence is TGTGCCAGCAGCTTAGGATCGGGACAGGGCAGTACCTATGGCTACACCTTC. Its protein is CASSLGSGQGSTYGYTF.

This clone was seen more than once but under ten times. The chain recombines TRBV7-2 with TRBJ1-1; no clear D. V was trimmed by 1 base and J by 7 bases, leaving 13 bases between them. The germline CDR1 and CDR2 sequences are SGHTA and FQGNSA. There are 14 residues in the CDR3. CDR3 coding DNA: TGTGCCAGCAGCTTAGTCACGATGGCAGGTGAAGCTTTCTTT. Translated: CASSLVTMAGEAFF. Using reference TRBV7-2 and TRBJ1-1 for the parts outside the CDR3, the full variable domain is GAGVSQSPSNKVTEKGKDVELRCDPISGHTALYWYRQSLGQGLEFLIYFQGNSAPDKSGLPSDRFSAERTGGSVSTLTIQRTQQEDSAVYLCASSLVTMAGEAFFGQGTRLTVV.

The CDR3 region is CASTLRWGQGLIHEQYF. The CDR3 nucleotides read TGTGCCAGCACCCTTCGATGGGGGCAGGGGTTGATCCACGAGCAGTACTTC. This sequence joins TRBV27 and TRBJ2-7; maybe TRBD1 (6 bases). The CDR3 has 17 amino acids. Germline CDR1 is MNHEY and CDR2 is SMNVEV (reference sequence). The V and J ends lost 7 bases and 5 bases respectively, with 27 bases between them.

The DNA of the CDR3 is TGTGCCAGCAGCTATGGACAGGGGGCTACTGGGGCCAACGTCCTGACTTTC. Translated, it gives CASSYGQGATGANVLTF. The chain links TRBV5-4 to TRBJ2-6; 11 bases align to TRBD1. V lost 3 bases and J lost 2; bases outside the gene matches: 4. The CDR3 loop spans 17 amino acids. CDR1 SGHNT and CDR2 YYREEE come from the germline V gene (reference sequence).

V usage is TRBV11-3 and J usage is TRBJ1-3; D is ambiguous. Between the trimmed V and J ends, which lost 4 bases and 4 bases, there was a span of 8 bases. This CDR3 comprises 13 residues. Germline CDR1 and CDR2: SGHNT and YENEEA. CDR3 in DNA: TGTGCCAGCAGCTCGGTAGCGGGAAACACCATATATTTT. Residues: CASSSVAGNTIYF.

The gene calls are TRBV21-1 and TRBJ1-1; the D call of TRBD1 is as the table states it, not checked on the DNA. TRBV21-1 is noted as a pseudogene. This CDR3 contains 14 residues. The CDR3 is CASSKADKTAEAFF. The CDR3 DNA reads as TGTGCCAGCAGCAAAGCGGACAAGACGGCTGAAGCTTTCTTT.

The rearrangement joins TRBV5-6 to TRBJ2-2, with D unresolved. V was pared by 2 bases and J by 0 bases, with 8 bases between. The germline V gene encodes CDR1 SGHDT and CDR2 YYEEEE. CDR3 length: 15 amino acids. This CDR3 reads CASSLEPTNTGELFF. DNA for the CDR3: TGTGCCAGCAGCTTAGAGCCTACGAACACCGGGGAGCTGTTTTTT.

In this sample, this clone turned up a few times. The chain employs TRBV9 and TRBJ1-5; a weak D match, TRBD1 (5 bases). From germline, CDR1 is SGDLS and CDR2 YYNGEE. CDR3 length: 15 residues. Trimming took 4 bases from V and 1 from J, leaving 12 bases between them. CDR3 protein: CASSPSGGSNQPQHF. For the CDR3, the DNA is TGTGCCAGCAGCCCTAGTGGGGGGAGCAATCAGCCCCAGCATTTT.

The chain has TRBV28 and TRBJ2-7; TRBD1 aligns across 7 bases. CDR3 length: 17 amino acids. Germline loops: CDR1 MDHEN, CDR2 SYDVKM. V was clipped by 5 bases and J by 0 bases; unmatched bases: 13. CDR3 protein: CASSLPRRDSPSYEQYF. Written as DNA, the CDR3 is TGTGCCAGCAGTCTCCCGAGACGGGACAGCCCCTCCTACGAGCAGTACTTC.

The CDR3 DNA reads as TGTGCCAGCAGCTACAGGGGGGCCCGGGAGACCCAGTACTTC. Translated: CASSYRGARETQYF. J is TRBJ2-5 and V is TRBV11-2; TRBD1 matches at 8 bases. This CDR3 region has 14 residues. The trim removed 4 bases at V and 5 bases at J, leaving 6 bases unmatched. CDR1 is SGHAT and CDR2 is FQNNGV in the germline V gene.